These 2 T cell receptor beta chains were all obtained from the same sample, sequenced in a study of beta chain features in type 1 diabetes (dated by TCRdb to the late 2010s). Summary of the overall study and its limitations: A moderate but significant shortening of TCRB CDR3 length was observed in type 1 diabetes patients in all four CD4+ subsets.

The library relied on the immunoSEQ multiplex PCR assay. All of the isolated RNA was reverse transcribed with the High Capacity cDNA Reverse Transcription Kit, so expressed TCRB transcripts were sequenced. Entries here come from immuneACCESS through TCRdb and include only in-frame sequences with V and J called. Some clones fail to appear in such tables; in the studies checked, an unresolved V gene covers under half of the shortfall, and the cause of the remainder is unknown. The sample has nearly 700,000 clones on record, 13% of them singletons. The ten biggest clones cover 0.022% of the sample. These receptors' targets are unknown. Input material: naive CD4+ T cells from blood. The cell subset or site tag for this specimen amounts to: true naive CD4+ T cells. These receptors all come from a man between 18 and 35 years old with type 1 diabetes.

This sequence joins TRBV6-6 and TRBJ1-4; D ambiguous. The CDR3 totals 14 residues. Trimming cost V 5 bases and J 7 bases, with 14 bases left between them. Per germline, CDR1 MNHNY and CDR2 SVGAGI (reference sequence). The CDR3 here is CASSTATLGEKLFF. The CDR3 coding sequence is TGTGCCAGCAGTACAGCGACTCTAGGTGAAAAACTGTTTTTT.

This clone was counted a few times. The rearrangement uses TRBV9 and TRBJ2-2; 10 nucleotides align to TRBD1. Germline lookup yields CDR1 SGDLS and CDR2 YYNGEE. The CDR3 totals 16 residues. J was trimmed by 1 base and V by 4 bases; bases with no gene match: 4. CDR3 bases: TGTGCCAGCAGCCCCTGGGACAGGGGGAACACCGGGGAGCTGTTTTTT. Amino acids: CASSPWDRGNTGELFF.